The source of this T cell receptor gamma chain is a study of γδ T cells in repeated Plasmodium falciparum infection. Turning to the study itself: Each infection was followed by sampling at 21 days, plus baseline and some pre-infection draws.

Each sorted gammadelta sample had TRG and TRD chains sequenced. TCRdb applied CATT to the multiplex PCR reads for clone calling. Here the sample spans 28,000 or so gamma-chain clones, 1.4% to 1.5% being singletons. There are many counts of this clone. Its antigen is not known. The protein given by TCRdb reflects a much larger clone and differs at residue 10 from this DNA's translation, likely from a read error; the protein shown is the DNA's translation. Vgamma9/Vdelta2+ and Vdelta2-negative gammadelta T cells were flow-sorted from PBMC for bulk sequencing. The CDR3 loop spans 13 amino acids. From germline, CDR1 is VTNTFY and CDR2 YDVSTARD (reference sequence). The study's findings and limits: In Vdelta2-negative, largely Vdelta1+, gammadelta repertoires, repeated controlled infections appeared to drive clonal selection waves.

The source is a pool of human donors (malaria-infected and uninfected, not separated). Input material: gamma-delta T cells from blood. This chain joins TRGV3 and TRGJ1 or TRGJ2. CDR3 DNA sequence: TGTGCCACCTGGGACAGGCAGAATTATAGGAAACTCTTT. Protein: CATWDRQNYRKLF.